This T cell receptor beta chain was sequenced for a study of T cell repertoires in ileal Crohn's disease. Across the whole study: Patients had a median approximately 7.3-year disease duration, and over 30% were active smokers. About half received postoperative treatment, some 10 with thiopurines and around 20 anti-TNF. Study findings and constraints: Active smokers at surgery had more clonal expansions than non-smokers.

Germline values: CDR1 LNHNV, CDR2 YYDKDF (reference sequence). V dropped 5 bases and J dropped 3; count of bases not matched to a gene: 6. This CDR3 comprises 14 residues. As regards this clone: Its antigen remains unknown.

Each sample's TCRB immunosequencing used 450 to 650 nanograms of biopsy DNA. This table comes from immunoSEQ multiplex PCR, and its TCRdb copy is limited to in-frame clones, with some not included. The table lists 15,000 to 20,000 clones, about 93% of them singletons, with around 3.2% in the top ten. The sequenced sample consisted of ileal tissue. This sequence joins TRBV15 and TRBJ1-1; TRBD1 matches 7 bases. This TCR came from an adult with Crohn's disease. The CDR3: CATSLRQGDTEAFF. CDR3 DNA: TGTGCCACCAGCTTACGACAGGGTGACACTGAAGCTTTCTTT. The variable domain in full, completed from reference TRBV15 and TRBJ1-1, reads DAMVIQNPRYQVTQFGKPVTLSCSQTLNHNVMYWYQQKSSQAPKLLFHYYDKDFNNEADTPDNFQSRRPNTSFCFLDIRSPGLGDTAMYLCATSLRQGDTEAFFGQGTRLTVV.